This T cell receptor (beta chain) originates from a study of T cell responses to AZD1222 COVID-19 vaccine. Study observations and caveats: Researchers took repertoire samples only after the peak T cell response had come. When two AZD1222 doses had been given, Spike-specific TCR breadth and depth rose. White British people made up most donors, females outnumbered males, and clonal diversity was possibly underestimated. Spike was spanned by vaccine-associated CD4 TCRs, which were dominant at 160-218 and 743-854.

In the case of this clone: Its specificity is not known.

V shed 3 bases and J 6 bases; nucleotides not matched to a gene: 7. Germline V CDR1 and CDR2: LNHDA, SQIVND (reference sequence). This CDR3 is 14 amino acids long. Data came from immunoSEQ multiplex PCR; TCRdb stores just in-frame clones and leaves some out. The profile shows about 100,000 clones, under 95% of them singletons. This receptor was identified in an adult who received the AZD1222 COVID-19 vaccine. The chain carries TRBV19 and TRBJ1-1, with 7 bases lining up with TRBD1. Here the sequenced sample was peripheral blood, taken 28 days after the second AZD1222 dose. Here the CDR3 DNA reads TGTGCCAGTAGTATTGGCAGGGGGAGGGCTGAAGCTTTCTTT. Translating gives CASSIGRGRAEAFF.